Following are 25 T cell receptor beta chains from one sample sequenced in a study of T cell responses to AZD1222 COVID-19 vaccine (TCRdb year 2021). The protocol used for the library was the immunoSEQ multiplex PCR assay. TCRdb's version of the immuneACCESS table is confined to in-frame rearrangements and falls short of the full clone set. An unresolved V gene accounts for under half of the shortfall where checked; the remainder is of unknown origin. The sample table holds some 130,000 clones, of which over 85% were seen once. Roughly 7.1% of the sample belongs to the ten largest clones. According to the study, the label for this sample's time point signals: about 28 days (+/-7) after the second vaccine dose. This material consisted of peripheral blood, taken 28 days after the second AZD1222 dose. These receptors all come from an adult who received the AZD1222 COVID-19 vaccine.

The chain has TRBV19 and TRBJ1-1, with a weak D call TRBD1 (6 bases). The CDR3 loop spans 15 amino acids. The germline V gene encodes CDR1 LNHDA and CDR2 SQIVND (reference sequence). V was cut by 6 bases and J by 1 base, with 15 bases left in between. The CDR3, as DNA: TGTGCCAGTAGCCTGACCGGGACACAGAACACTGAAGCTTTCTTT. It specifies CASSLTGTQNTEAFF.

This chain joins TRBV29-1 and TRBJ1-4; D may be TRBD1 (6 bases). The CDR3 is 15 residues long. Per the germline V gene, CDR1 is SQVTM and CDR2 is ANQGSEA. V was pared by 0 bases and J by 7 bases, with 15 bases between. The CDR3 here is CSVEDLRGAGEKLFF. The CDR3 DNA is TGCAGCGTTGAAGATCTGAGGGGGGCAGGTGAAAAACTGTTTTTT.

CDR3: CASSPPSGGRTDTQYF. DNA for the CDR3: TGTGCCAGCAGCCCCCCTAGCGGGGGCCGCACAGATACGCAGTATTTT. This chain connects TRBV3-1 (or the pseudogene TRBV3-2) to TRBJ2-3; 10 nucleotides line up with TRBD2. The CDR3 loop spans 16 amino acids. J was trimmed by 1 base and V by 4 bases; bases with no gene match: 5. Germline loops: CDR1 LGHDT, CDR2 YNNKEL (reference sequence).

Here the CDR3 DNA reads TGTGCCAGTAGTATAGAGGGGATGAACACTGAAGCTTTCTTT. Encoded protein: CASSIEGMNTEAFF. The chain carries TRBV19 and TRBJ1-1; D is unresolved. The CDR3 loop spans 14 amino acids. Trimming removed 0 bases from V and 0 bases from J, with 5 bases in between. Germline V gene data show CDR1 as LNHDA and CDR2 as SQIVND (reference sequence).

This chain links TRBV5-1 with TRBJ1-2; 8 positions match TRBD1. V shed 4 bases and J 2 bases; nucleotides not matched to a gene: 4. The germline V gene encodes CDR1 SGHRS and CDR2 YFSETQ. The CDR3 totals 14 residues. In DNA, the CDR3 is TGCGCCAGCAGCACGACAGGGGAAAACTATGGCTACACCTTC. This sequence encodes CASSTTGENYGYTF.

This clone was observed a handful of times. This CDR3 reads CASSRDRGLYEQYF. Here the CDR3 DNA reads TGTGCCAGCTCACGGGACAGAGGACTTTACGAGCAGTACTTC. The V and J genes are TRBV18 and TRBJ2-7; 7 bases fit TRBD1. With V trimmed by 4 bases and J by 4 bases, 7 bases remained unmatched. Germline loops: CDR1 KGHSH, CDR2 LQKENI. The CDR3 is 14 amino acids.

The rearrangement uses TRBV28 and TRBJ1-5; TRBD1 aligns across 12 bases. The CDR3 is 16 amino acids. Per germline, CDR1 MDHEN and CDR2 SYDVKM. V was pared by 2 bases and J by 6 bases, with 5 bases of the junction left unmatched. The CDR3 DNA follows: TGTGCCAGCAGTTTAGGGACAGGGGGCGGAGGTCAGCCCCAGCATTTT. Translation: CASSLGTGGGGQPQHF. Together with reference TRBV28 and TRBJ1-5, the CDR3 gives the full variable domain: DVKVTQSSRYLVKRTGEKVFLECVQDMDHENMFWYRQDPGLGLRLIYFSYDVKMKEKGDIPEGYSVSREKKERFSLILESASTNQTSMYLCASSLGTGGGGQPQHFGDGTRLSIL.

In DNA form, the CDR3 reads TGTGCCAGCAGTGAACCCCGGAGTTCCCAGCCCCAGCATTTT. The encoded protein is CASSEPRSSQPQHF. The V call is TRBV25-1, the J call TRBJ1-5; unclear D gene. CDR1 and CDR2 (germline): MGHDK, SYGVNS. The CDR3 is 14 residues long. V dropped 2 bases and J dropped 7 bases, with 12 bases sitting between them.

The V gene is TRBV2, the J gene TRBJ1-2; D possibly corresponds to TRBD1 (5 bases). The V gene lost 7 bases and the J gene lost 1 base, with 19 bases spanning the gap. This CDR3 contains 16 residues. CDR1 is SNHLY and CDR2 is FYNNEI in the germline V gene. The CDR3 spells CASNGGRGGGNYGYTF. Written as DNA, the CDR3 is TGTGCCAGCAACGGGGGTCGGGGTGGAGGTAACTATGGCTACACCTTC.

In this sample, this clone turned up once. The chain combines TRBV19 with TRBJ2-7; D is undetermined. This CDR3 is built from 13 residues. Germline V lookup: CDR1 LNHDA, CDR2 SQIVND (reference sequence). V lost 8 bases and J 2 bases, leaving 13 bases between the germline ends. The CDR3 DNA reads TGTGCCAGTGCGGTCGGAATCACCTACGAGCAGTACTTC. It specifies CASAVGITYEQYF.

The chain recombines TRBV25-1 with TRBJ1-5; D not resolved. Germline V lookup: CDR1 MGHDK, CDR2 SYGVNS. The V gene lost 1 base and the J gene lost 0 bases, with 7 bases spanning the gap. CDR3 size: 15 residues. Here the CDR3 reads CASSESRSSNQPQHF. In nucleotides, the CDR3 is TGTGCCAGCAGTGAATCAAGGAGTAGCAATCAGCCCCAGCATTTT. The full variable domain, in which reference TRBV25-1 and TRBJ1-5 provide the parts outside the CDR3, is EADIYQTPRYLVIGTGKKITLECSQTMGHDKMYWYQQDPGMELHLIHYSYGVNSTEKGDLSSESTVSRIRTEHFPLTLESARPSHTSQYLCASSESRSSNQPQHFGDGTRLSIL.

This clone was recorded only once. The genes are TRBV19 and TRBJ1-6; D ambiguous. Trimming took off 3 bases at V and 7 bases at J, with 13 bases between the two ends. Per the germline V gene, CDR1 is LNHDA and CDR2 is SQIVND (reference sequence). This CDR3 spans 15 amino acids. The CDR3 sequence is CASSIGWGLNSPLHF. In DNA, the CDR3 is TGTGCCAGTAGTATTGGCTGGGGTCTGAATTCACCCCTCCACTTT. Supplemented by reference TRBV19 and TRBJ1-6, the full variable domain reads DGGITQSPKYLFRKEGQNVTLSCEQNLNHDAMYWYRQDPGQGLRLIYYSQIVNDFQKGDIAEGYSVSREKKESFPLTVTSAQKNPTAFYLCASSIGWGLNSPLHFGNGTRLTVT.

The chain has TRBV6-5 and TRBJ1-2; 9 bases agree with TRBD1. Germline assignment: CDR1 MNHEY and CDR2 SVGAGI. This CDR3 is 14 amino acids long. V was pared by 2 bases and J by 2 bases, with 0 bases of the junction left unmatched. The DNA for the CDR3 is TGTGCCAGCAGTTACGGGACAGGGAACTATGGCTACACCTTC. Translating gives CASSYGTGNYGYTF.

This clone was detected only once. The genes are TRBV6-1 and TRBJ1-2; D remains unclear. Germline V gene data show CDR1 as MNHNS and CDR2 as SASEGT. V shed 1 base and J shed 8 bases, with 11 bases lying between them. The length of the CDR3 is 13 residues. CDR3 bases: TGTGCCAGCAGTGAAGTGAATGCTCGGGGCTACACCTTC. Residues: CASSEVNARGYTF.

V gene TRBV27 combines with J gene TRBJ1-1; D perhaps matches TRBD1 (6 bases). Germline V lookup: CDR1 MNHEY, CDR2 SMNVEV (reference sequence). Trimming stripped 6 bases from V and 3 bases from J, with 17 bases between. This CDR3 is built from 15 residues. CDR3 in DNA: TGTGCCAGCAGACCCGCGGGCAGGGGATACACTGAAGCTTTCTTT. The encoded protein is CASRPAGRGYTEAFF.

The CDR3 DNA reads as TGTGCCAGCAGCCCACCGGGACTAGCAACCGAGCAGTACTTC. It encodes CASSPPGLATEQYF. This chain links TRBV7-2 with TRBJ2-7, with 9 bases that match TRBD2. The CDR3 loop spans 14 amino acids. Trimming at V came to 5 bases and at J to 6 bases, leaving 8 bases not matched to a gene. Per germline, CDR1 SGHTA and CDR2 FQGNSA. The full variable domain, its missing parts supplied by reference TRBV7-2 and TRBJ2-7, is GAGVSQSPSNKVTEKGKDVELRCDPISGHTALYWYRQSLGQGLEFLIYFQGNSAPDKSGLPSDRFSAERTGGSVSTLTIQRTQQEDSAVYLCASSPPGLATEQYFGPGTRLTVT.

This clone occurred once. The CDR3 spells CASSPPLSPSTDTQYF. The CDR3 DNA reads TGTGCCAGCAGCCCGCCCTTGAGCCCTAGCACAGATACGCAGTATTTT. V is TRBV3-1 (or the pseudogene TRBV3-2) and J is TRBJ2-3; D gene uncertain. CDR1 is LGHDT, CDR2 YNNKEL, per germline (reference sequence). Between the trimmed V and J ends, which lost 4 bases and 0 bases, there was a span of 14 bases. This CDR3 has 16 residues.

The chain recombines TRBV4-2 with TRBJ1-2; D remains unclear. V was trimmed by 4 bases and J by 4 bases, leaving 19 bases between them. Germline CDR1 reads LGHNA; CDR2 reads YNFKEQ. The CDR3 is 16 residues long. Here the CDR3 DNA reads TGTGCCAGCAGCCGGCTTGAGGGCAGTCATCTCTATGGCTACACCTTC. Its translation is CASSRLEGSHLYGYTF.

The chain joins TRBV24-1 to TRBJ1-4; 7 bases fit TRBD1. The V segment lost 8 bases and the J segment 0 bases; nucleotides outside the gene matches: 2. The CDR3 has 14 amino acids. CDR1 and CDR2 (germline): KGHDR, SFDVKD. As DNA, the CDR3 is TGTGCCACCACAGGGGGTGCAACTAATGAAAAACTGTTTTTT. Protein product: CATTGGATNEKLFF.

This rearrangement joins TRBV5-1 to TRBJ2-3, with 7 bases that match TRBD2. Germline assignment: CDR1 SGHRS and CDR2 YFSETQ. The CDR3 is 13 amino acids. Trimming at V came to 7 bases and at J to 3 bases, leaving 5 bases not matched to a gene. In DNA, the CDR3 is TGCGCCAGCTTCGGGAGGATTACAGATACGCAGTATTTT. Translated: CASFGRITDTQYF.

The chain couples TRBV6-5 to TRBJ1-1; D is unresolved. Germline CDR1 and CDR2: MNHEY and SVGAGI. V gave up 10 bases and J gave up 0 bases, with 9 bases separating them. The length of the CDR3 is 12 residues. The CDR3 here is CATMWVNTEAFF. The CDR3 bases are TGTGCCACCATGTGGGTGAACACTGAAGCTTTCTTT.

The chain uses TRBV7-9 and TRBJ2-1; 9 bases agree with TRBD2. The V and J ends lost 3 bases and 8 bases, in that order; junction bases with no gene match: 5. This CDR3 is 14 amino acids long. Germline V CDR1 and CDR2: SEHNR, FQNEAQ (reference sequence). CDR3 protein: CASSFSGGKDEQFF. CDR3 DNA sequence: TGTGCCAGCAGCTTTAGCGGGGGTAAGGATGAGCAGTTCTTC.

This chain joins TRBV5-4 and TRBJ2-7; 8 nucleotides align to TRBD1. In germline, CDR1 is SGHNT, CDR2 YYREEE (reference sequence). The CDR3 runs to 14 residues. J gave up 0 bases and V 4 bases, and 3 bases lay outside the gene matches. In nucleotides, the CDR3 is TGTGCCAGCAGCCCGGACAGGGCCTCCTACGAGCAGTACTTC. Translation gives CASSPDRASYEQYF.

The chain combines TRBV2 with TRBJ1-2; tentatively, D is TRBD1 (5 bases). This CDR3 is built from 15 residues. CDR1 and CDR2 (germline): SNHLY, FYNNEI. Trimming removed 8 bases at V and 5 bases at J, with 21 bases between. In DNA, the CDR3 is TGTGCCAGCCGCGATTATAACAGGTTGGGTTATGGCTACACCTTC. Translating it yields CASRDYNRLGYGYTF.

The chain employs TRBV7-2 and TRBJ2-1, with D possibly being TRBD2 (5 bases). With 0 bases removed from V and 3 bases from J, the gap between germline ends came to 12 bases. The length of the CDR3 is 16 residues. From germline, CDR1 is SGHTA and CDR2 FQGNSA. In nucleotides, the CDR3 is TGTGCCAGCAGCTTAGCCCAAGGACTCCACTACAATGAGCAGTTCTTC. It codes for CASSLAQGLHYNEQFF.